The entry that follows covers one T cell receptor beta chain sequence. Only in-frame clones appear in the TCRdb table, and some are missing; sequencing was by immunoSEQ multiplex PCR. The data include fewer than 250,000 clones; the top ten clones carry roughly 2%. Looked up from germline, CDR1 is SGHRS and CDR2 is YFSETQ. The ends were cut back, 4 bases at V and 1 base at J, with 10 bases in the middle. The CDR3 is 14 amino acids. This entry belongs to a study of control samples from healthy donors and cancer patients. This TCR came from a woman aged 25 to 39 in good health. This chain uses TRBV5-1 with TRBJ2-3; D ambiguous. The sample was blood. The DNA of the CDR3 is TGCGCCAGCAGCGACCTACGGGGCACAGATACGCAGTATTTT. It is translated as CASSDLRGTDTQYF.